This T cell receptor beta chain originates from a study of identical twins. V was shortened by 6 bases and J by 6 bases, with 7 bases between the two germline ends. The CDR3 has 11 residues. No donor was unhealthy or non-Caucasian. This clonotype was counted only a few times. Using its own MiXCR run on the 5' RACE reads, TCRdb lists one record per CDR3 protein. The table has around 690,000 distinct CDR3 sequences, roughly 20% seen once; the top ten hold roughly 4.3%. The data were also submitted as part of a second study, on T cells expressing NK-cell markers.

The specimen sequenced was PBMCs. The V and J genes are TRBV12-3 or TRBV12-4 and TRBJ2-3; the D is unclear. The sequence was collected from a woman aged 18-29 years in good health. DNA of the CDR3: TGTGCCAGCAGGACCAGGGATACGCAGTATTTT. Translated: CASRTRDTQYF.